These 9 T cell receptor beta chains share one sample of origin, sequenced in a study of blood T cells in healthy people across ages. A second PCR, run for roughly 7 to 11 cycles, used a sample-barcoded 5' primer plus a J-beta primer mix. Each CDR3 protein gets one entry after TCRdb re-called the 5' RACE reads with MiXCR. The table includes some 1.4 million distinct CDR3 sequences, approximately 42% detected once. The sequencing input was blood. All receptors come from a woman younger than 30 in good health.

The rearrangement links TRBV12-3 or TRBV12-4 to TRBJ2-1; D uncertain. The CDR3 extends over 15 amino acids. V lost 2 bases, J lost 2 bases, and 10 bases lay in between. DNA of the CDR3: TGTGCCAGCAGTTTATCAGGAGTAGCCTACAATGAGCAGTTCTTC. Translating it yields CASSLSGVAYNEQFF.

This clonotype was found a few times. This rearrangement joins TRBV20-1 to TRBJ1-1, with 9 bases that match TRBD1. Germline CDR1 DFQATT, CDR2 SNEGSKA (reference sequence). The CDR3 runs to 15 residues. V trimming: 2 bases; J trimming: 8 bases; junction bases outside the gene matches: 12. The CDR3 DNA is TGCAGTGCTAGAAACCCACAGGGGGCGGGTTCCGAAGCTTTCTTT. This codes for CSARNPQGAGSEAFF.

This clonotype was detected only a few times. The chain couples TRBV4-1 to TRBJ2-7, with D possibly TRBD1 on 5 matching bases. Trimming removed 4 bases from V and 3 bases from J, with 10 bases in between. The CDR3 sequence is 13 residues long. Germline V gene data show CDR1 as MGHRA and CDR2 as YSYEKL. The CDR3 protein is CASSPAGHYEQYF. The CDR3 nucleotides read TGCGCCAGCAGCCCCGCCGGACACTACGAGCAGTACTTC.

The chain links TRBV20-1 to TRBJ1-4; D unclear. The CDR3 length is 14 residues. Germline assignment: CDR1 DFQATT and CDR2 SNEGSKA (reference sequence). Trimming pared 3 bases from V and 7 bases from J, leaving 15 bases between. CDR3 DNA: TGCAGTGCTAGTCACAATGGAGCGGGTGAAAAACTGTTTTTT. It codes for CSASHNGAGEKLFF.

A note on this clonotype: A clone one base away is much larger, so this may be a read error. The genes are TRBV10-3 and TRBJ1-4; weak D call: TRBD1 (5 bases). This CDR3 contains 14 residues. Germline V CDR1 and CDR2: ENHRY, SYGVKD. The CDR3, as DNA: TGTGTCATCAGTGAGGGGCTCACTAATGAAAAACTGTTTTTT. The encoded protein is CVISEGLTNEKLFF.

J is TRBJ1-6 and V is TRBV19, with 7 bases identical to TRBD1. V dropped 5 bases and J dropped 9; count of bases not matched to a gene: 7. Germline loops: CDR1 LNHDA, CDR2 SQIVND (reference sequence). The CDR3 is 14 residues long. The CDR3 sequence: CASSPRGKPSPLHF. CDR3 coding DNA: TGTGCCAGTAGTCCCAGGGGGAAACCTTCACCCCTCCACTTT.

In its sample, this clonotype was seen a few times. The genes are TRBV10-3 and TRBJ1-2; 7 nucleotides match TRBD1. In germline, CDR1 is ENHRY, CDR2 SYGVKD. V shed 9 bases and J 2 bases; nucleotides not matched to a gene: 6. The CDR3 consists of 13 residues. The CDR3 here is CAITGTENYGYTF. CDR3 coding DNA: TGTGCCATTACCGGGACAGAGAACTATGGCTACACCTTC.

This clonotype showed up just once. A much larger clone sits a single nucleotide away, making a read error possible. The chain couples TRBV10-3 to TRBJ2-5, with TRBD2 matching 12 bases. Germline V lookup: CDR1 ENHRY, CDR2 SYGVKD. CDR3 length equals 16 residues. Trimming at V came to 8 bases and at J to 11 bases, leaving 18 bases not matched to a gene. CDR3 bases: TGTGCCATCCGGAGATCGACTAGCGGGAGTGGCGATGAGCAGTACTTC. It translates to CAIRRSTSGSGDEQYF.

On this clonotype: Mismatch with germline at one junction end may stem from a read error. This chain uses TRBV19 with TRBJ2-5; 7 nucleotides agree with TRBD1. The J call is doubtful: the DNA matches TRBJ2-7 better. The germline V gene encodes CDR1 LNHDA and CDR2 SQIVND (reference sequence). The CDR3 is 15 amino acids. CDR3 sequence: CAGSIPGQSRYEQYF. In DNA, the CDR3 is TGTGCCGGTAGCATACCGGGACAGAGCCGATACGAGCAGTACTTC.